The 7 T cell receptor beta chains given below trace back to one sample, sequenced in a study of Graves' ophthalmopathy and Graves' hyperthyroidism. Amplification targeted the TCR beta CDR3 regions, with RNA transcripts as the source material. The workflow started with a first-round RT-PCR run with HTBI primers and then moved on to a second-round multiplex PCR. TCRdb processed the multiplex PCR reads anew with MiXCR; each CDR3 protein has one entry. The sample contains a few hundred thousand distinct CDR3 sequences, 20% to 25% of which appear only once. The specimen sequenced was peripheral blood. These receptor sequences come from a woman aged 18-35 years with stable Graves' hyperthyroidism.

The sample holds many counts of this clonotype. CDR3 bases: TGTGCCAGCAGCGCGCAATTGAGAGACACTGAAGCTTTCTTT. Protein: CASSAQLRDTEAFF. This rearrangement joins TRBV7-9 to TRBJ1-1; D gene unclear. The CDR3 totals 14 residues. Trimming cost V 5 bases and J 3 bases, with 13 bases left between them. Germline V lookup: CDR1 SEHNR, CDR2 FQNEAQ (reference sequence). The complete variable domain, with remaining parts taken from reference TRBV7-9 and TRBJ1-1, reads DTGVSQNPRHKITKRGQNVTFRCDPISEHNRLYWYRQTLGQGPEFLTYFQNEAQLEKSRLLSDRFSAERPKGSFSTLEIQRTEQGDSAMYLCASSAQLRDTEAFFGQGTRLTVV.

Many counts were recorded for this clonotype. The genes are TRBV11-2 and TRBJ2-7; TRBD2 aligns across 12 bases. CDR1 and CDR2 from the germline V gene are SGHAT and FQNNGV. J lost 3 bases, V lost 4 bases, and 7 bases had no gene match. This CDR3 spans 16 amino acids. The CDR3 nucleotides read TGTGCCAGCAGCTCCCCCCTAGCGGGAGGGGTCTACGAGCAGTACTTC. This encodes CASSSPLAGGVYEQYF.

Concerning this clonotype itself: Compared with germline, one end of the junction differs, possibly owing to a read error. The rearrangement links TRBV7-2 to TRBJ1-1; unclear D gene. CDR3 length equals 14 residues. The germline V gene has CDR1 SGHTA and CDR2 FQGNSA. As DNA, the CDR3 is TGTGCCAGCAGCTTAGCGGGTACGAACACTGAAGCGTGCTTT. Amino acids: CASSLAGTNTEACF.

This clonotype was picked up many times. This chain links TRBV20-1 with TRBJ1-2; unclear D gene. The length of the CDR3 is 13 residues. Trimming left V 5 bases short and J 8 bases short, with 18 bases between. CDR1 is DFQATT, CDR2 SNEGSKA, per germline (reference sequence). CDR3 loop: CSAGEGQTTGYTF. The CDR3 coding sequence is TGCAGTGCTGGGGAAGGGCAAACGACCGGCTACACCTTC.

V usage is TRBV24-1 and J usage is TRBJ2-5; 9 positions agree with TRBD1. CDR3 size: 15 residues. Germline trimming cut 6 bases from V and 3 bases from J; bases unmatched to any gene: 7. Per germline, CDR1 KGHDR and CDR2 SFDVKD. The CDR3 loop is CATSPRGQGKETQYF. For the CDR3, the DNA is TGTGCCACCAGTCCAAGGGGACAGGGTAAAGAGACCCAGTACTTC.

A few counts support this clonotype. The CDR3 end shows no conserved phenylalanine or tryptophan, and so a read error is likely. The gene calls are TRBV28 and TRBJ2-7; 9 positions match TRBD1. V lost 5 bases and J lost 4; bases outside the gene matches: 9. The CDR3 loop spans 15 amino acids. The germline CDR1 and CDR2 sequences are MDHEN and SYDVKM. CDR3 amino acids: CASSHTGTGSYEQYY. DNA of the CDR3: TGTGCCAGCAGTCATACAGGGACAGGGAGTTACGAGCAGTACTAC.

The J gene is TRBJ2-7, the V gene TRBV25-1; D is undetermined. Germline CDR1 reads MGHDK; CDR2 reads SYGVNS. The CDR3 sequence is 14 residues long. V lost 1 base, J lost 3 bases, and 10 bases lay in between. The CDR3 sequence: CASSEFSKLYEQYF. CDR3 bases: TGTGCCAGCAGTGAATTTAGCAAGCTCTACGAGCAGTACTTC.